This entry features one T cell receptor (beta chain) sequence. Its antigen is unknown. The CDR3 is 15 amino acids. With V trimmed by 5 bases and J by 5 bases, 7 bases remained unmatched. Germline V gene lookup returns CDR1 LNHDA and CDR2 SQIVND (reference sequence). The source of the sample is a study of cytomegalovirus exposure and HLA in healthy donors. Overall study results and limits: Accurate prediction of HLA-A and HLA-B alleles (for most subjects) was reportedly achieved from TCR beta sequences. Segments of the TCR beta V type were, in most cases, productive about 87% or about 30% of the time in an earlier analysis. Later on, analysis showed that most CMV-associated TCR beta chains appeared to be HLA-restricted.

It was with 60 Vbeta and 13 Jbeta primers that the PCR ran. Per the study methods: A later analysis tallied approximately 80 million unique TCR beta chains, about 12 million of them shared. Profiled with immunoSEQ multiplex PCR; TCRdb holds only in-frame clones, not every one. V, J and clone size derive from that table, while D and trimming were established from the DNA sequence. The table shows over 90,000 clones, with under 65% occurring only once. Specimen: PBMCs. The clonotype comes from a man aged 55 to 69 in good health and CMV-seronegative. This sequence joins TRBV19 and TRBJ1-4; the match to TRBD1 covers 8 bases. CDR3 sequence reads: CASSFWTGRNEKLFF. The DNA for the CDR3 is TGTGCCAGTAGTTTCTGGACAGGGAGAAATGAAAAACTGTTTTTT.